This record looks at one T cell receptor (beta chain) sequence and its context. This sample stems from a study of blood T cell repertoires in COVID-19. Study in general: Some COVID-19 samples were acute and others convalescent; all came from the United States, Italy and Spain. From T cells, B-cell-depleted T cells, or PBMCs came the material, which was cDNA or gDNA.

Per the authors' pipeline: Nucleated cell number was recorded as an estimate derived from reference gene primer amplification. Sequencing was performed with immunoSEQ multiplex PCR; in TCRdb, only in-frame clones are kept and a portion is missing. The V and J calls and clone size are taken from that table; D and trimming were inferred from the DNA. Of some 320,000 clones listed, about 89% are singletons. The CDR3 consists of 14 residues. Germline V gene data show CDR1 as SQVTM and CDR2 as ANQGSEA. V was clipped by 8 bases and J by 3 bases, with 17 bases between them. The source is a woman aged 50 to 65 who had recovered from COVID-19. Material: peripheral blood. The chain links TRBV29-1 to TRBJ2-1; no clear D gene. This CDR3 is CSIAPRRGYNEQFF. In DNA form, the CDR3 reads TGCAGCATTGCTCCTCGAAGAGGCTACAATGAGCAGTTCTTC.